This is a list of T cell receptor beta chains from one sample in a study of vaccination and CD4 T cells after COVID-19. MiXCR, applied by TCRdb to the PCR reads, yields one record per CDR3 protein. The sample lists around 11,000 distinct CDR3 sequences, roughly 47% occurring once. No antigen is known for these receptors. Sequencing was performed on CD4+ T cells from blood, cultured in vitro. Receptor source: a human donor who had recovered from COVID-19. CDR3s include the opening cysteine and the closing phenylalanine or tryptophan. Fields, in order: D gene, J gene, V gene, clone size, CDR3 protein, CDR3 DNA. D genes are given only for firm matches. For some rows the clone size is stated as once, few or many, or as a class when expanded; others skip it.

D: .; J: TRBJ1-2; V: TRBV2; size: few; CDR3: CASRGNYGYTF; DNA: TGTGCCAGCAGGGGCAACTATGGCTACACCTTC
D: .; J: TRBJ2-2; V: TRBV20-1; size: once; CDR3: CSASGWSGELFF; DNA: TGCAGTGCTAGTGGGTGGTCCGGGGAGCTGTTTTTT
D: .; J: TRBJ2-5; V: TRBV6-1; size: .; CDR3: CASSSGGYQETQYF; DNA: TGTGCCAGCAGCTCAGGAGGGTACCAAGAGACCCAGTACTTC
D: .; J: TRBJ2-3; V: TRBV30; size: .; CDR3: CAWIDRNTQYF; DNA: TGTGCCTGGATCGATCGGAACACGCAGTATTTT
D: .; J: TRBJ1-5; V: TRBV6-1; size: few; CDR3: CASSPRKAGNQPQHF; DNA: TGTGCCAGCAGCCCCCGAAAGGCAGGCAATCAGCCCCAGCATTTT
D: TRBD2; J: TRBJ2-3; V: TRBV7-6; size: .; CDR3: CASSGTSGKETDTQYF; DNA: TGTGCCAGCAGCGGGACTAGCGGGAAGGAGACAGATACGCAGTATTTT
D: .; J: TRBJ1-2; V: TRBV20-1; size: few; CDR3: CSANPGLEGYTF; DNA: TGCAGTGCTAACCCGGGATTAGAGGGCTACACCTTC
D: TRBD2; J: TRBJ2-3; V: TRBV12-3/TRBV12-4; size: .; CDR3: CASSPRTSGGLFRPQYF; DNA: TGTGCCAGCAGTCCACGGACTAGCGGGGGCCTCTTCCGCCCGCAGTATTTT
D: .; J: TRBJ1-1; V: TRBV2; size: .; CDR3: CASSEQGMNTEAFF; DNA: TGTGCCAGCAGTGAACAGGGGATGAACACTGAAGCTTTCTTT
D: .; J: TRBJ2-1; V: TRBV10-2; size: .; CDR3: CASTRDNSYNEQFF; DNA: TGCGCTAGCACCCGGGACAACTCCTACAATGAGCAGTTCTTC
D: .; J: TRBJ1-1; V: TRBV12-3/TRBV12-4; size: .; CDR3: CASSLVGVNTEAFF; DNA: TGTGCCAGCAGTTTAGTAGGGGTAAACACTGAAGCTTTCTTT
D: .; J: TRBJ1-5; V: TRBV27; size: few; CDR3: CASSSHRDANQPQHF; DNA: TGTGCCAGCAGCTCGCACAGGGACGCCAATCAGCCCCAGCATTTT
D: .; J: TRBJ1-5; V: TRBV27; size: few; CDR3: CASGSNNQPQHF; DNA: TGTGCCAGCGGATCCAACAATCAGCCCCAGCATTTT
D: TRBD2; J: TRBJ2-1; V: TRBV7-9; size: few; CDR3: CASSRRVAGVQSSYNEQFF; DNA: TGTGCCAGCAGCCGTCGGGTAGCGGGGGTCCAAAGCTCCTACAATGAGCAGTTCTTC
D: .; J: TRBJ2-5; V: TRBV7-9; size: few; CDR3: CASSSQETQYF; DNA: TGTGCCAGCAGCTCACAAGAGACCCAGTACTTC